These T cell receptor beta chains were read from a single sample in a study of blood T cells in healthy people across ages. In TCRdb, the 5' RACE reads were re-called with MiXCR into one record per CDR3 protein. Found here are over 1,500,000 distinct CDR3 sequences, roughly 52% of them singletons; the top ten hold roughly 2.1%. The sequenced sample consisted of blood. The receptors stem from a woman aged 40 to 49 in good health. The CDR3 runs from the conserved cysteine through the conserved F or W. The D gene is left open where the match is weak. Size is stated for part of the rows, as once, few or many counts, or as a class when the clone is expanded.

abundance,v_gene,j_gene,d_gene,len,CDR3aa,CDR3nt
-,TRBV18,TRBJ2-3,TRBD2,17,CASSPPSSGTSTDTQYF,TGTGCCAGCTCACCACCGTCTAGCGGGACCAGCACGGATACGCAGTATTTT
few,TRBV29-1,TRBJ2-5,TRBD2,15,CSVEDSLGRVNEQYF,TGCAGCGTTGAAGATTCCCTGGGGAGGGTCAATGAGCAGTACTTC
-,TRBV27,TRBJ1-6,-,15,CASSPRTGEVSPLHF,TGTGCCAGCAGTCCCCGTACTGGGGAGGTTTCACCCCTCCACTTT
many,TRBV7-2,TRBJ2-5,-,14,CASSLAGGLETQYF,TGTGCCAGCAGCTTAGCGGGGGGGCTAGAGACCCAGTACTTC
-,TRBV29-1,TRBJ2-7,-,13,CSVVPGRGNEQYF,TGCAGCGTTGTTCCAGGCCGCGGCAATGAGCAGTACTTC
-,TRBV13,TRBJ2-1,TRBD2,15,CASSSEAGGSNEQFF,TGTGCCAGCAGCTCCGAGGCGGGGGGCTCGAATGAGCAGTTCTTC
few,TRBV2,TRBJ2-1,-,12,CASSEGAGEQFF,TGTGCCAGCAGTGAAGGGGCAGGGGAGCAGTTCTTC
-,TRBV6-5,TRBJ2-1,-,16,CASHHARGGYLNEQFF,TGTGCCAGCCATCACGCACGAGGGGGGTATCTCAATGAGCAGTTCTTC
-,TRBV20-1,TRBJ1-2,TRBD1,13,CSAIHRGNYGYTF,TGCAGTGCCATTCACAGGGGTAACTATGGCTACACCTTC
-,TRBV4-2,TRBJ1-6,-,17,CASSQDGRGPINSPLHF,TGTGCCAGCAGCCAAGACGGCCGGGGGCCGATTAATTCACCCCTCCACTTT
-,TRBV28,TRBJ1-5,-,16,CASSPTSGRRNQPQHF,TGTGCCAGCAGTCCCACTTCGGGCAGGAGAAATCAGCCCCAGCATTTT
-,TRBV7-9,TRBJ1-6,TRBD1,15,CASSSGQGARSPLHF,TGTGCCAGCAGCTCCGGACAGGGGGCAAGGTCACCCCTCCACTTT
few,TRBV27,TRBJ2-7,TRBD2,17,CASSPSGGEALSYEQYF,TGTGCCAGCAGTCCCTCCGGGGGGGAGGCCCTTTCCTACGAGCAGTACTTC
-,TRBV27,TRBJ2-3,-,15,CASSFVGARTDTQYF,TGTGCCAGCAGTTTCGTGGGGGCCCGCACAGATACGCAGTATTTT
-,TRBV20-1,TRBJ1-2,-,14,CSARDEQIIYGYTF,TGCAGTGCTAGAGATGAGCAGATAATCTATGGCTACACCTTC
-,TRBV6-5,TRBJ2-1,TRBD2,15,CASSYSGTSGNEQFF,TGTGCCAGCAGTTACTCGGGGACTAGCGGGAATGAGCAGTTCTTC
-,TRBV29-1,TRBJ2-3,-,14,CSVDSHINTDTQYF,TGCAGCGTTGACTCACACATTAACACAGATACGCAGTATTTT
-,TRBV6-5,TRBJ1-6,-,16,CASSSLQGSYNSPLHF,TGTGCCAGCAGTTCCCTGCAGGGCTCCTATAATTCACCCCTCCACTTT
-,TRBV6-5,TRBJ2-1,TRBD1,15,CASRTGANAGNEQFF,TGTGCCAGCAGGACAGGGGCCAATGCGGGAAATGAGCAGTTCTTC
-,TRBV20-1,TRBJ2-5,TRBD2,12,CSARAGIETQYF,TGCAGTGCCAGAGCGGGGATCGAGACCCAGTACTTC
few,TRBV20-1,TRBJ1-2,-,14,CSARDPGSPYGYTF,TGCAGTGCTAGAGACCCGGGTTCGCCCTATGGCTACACCTTC
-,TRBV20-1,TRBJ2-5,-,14,CSARGRLDQETQYF,TGCAGTGCTAGAGGCCGACTTGACCAAGAGACCCAGTACTTC
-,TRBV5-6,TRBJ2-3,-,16,CASSNPDRLIADTQYF,TGTGCCAGCAGCAACCCCGACAGGCTCATTGCAGATACGCAGTATTTT
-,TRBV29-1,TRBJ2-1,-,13,CSVRAGSYNEQFF,TGCAGCGTCAGGGCGGGGTCCTACAATGAGCAGTTCTTC
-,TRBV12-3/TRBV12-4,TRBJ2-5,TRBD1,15,CASIRDRLNQETQYF,TGTGCCAGCATACGGGACAGACTAAACCAAGAGACCCAGTACTTC
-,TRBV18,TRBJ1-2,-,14,CASSQSLQNYGYTF,TGTGCCAGCTCACAGTCACTCCAAAACTATGGCTACACCTTC
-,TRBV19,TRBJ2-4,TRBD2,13,CASKVAGYNEQYF,TGTGCCAGTAAGGTAGCGGGGTACAATGAGCAGTACTTC
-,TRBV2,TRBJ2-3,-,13,CASTTENTDTQYF,TGTGCCAGTACTACAGAGAACACAGATACGCAGTATTTT
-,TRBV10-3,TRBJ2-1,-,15,CAISPRAEIDNEQFF,TGTGCCATCAGCCCTAGGGCAGAGATTGACAATGAGCAGTTCTTC
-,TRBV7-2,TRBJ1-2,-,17,CASSLDRDSSWNYGYTF,TGTGCCAGCAGCTTAGACCGGGACTCTAGCTGGAACTATGGCTACACCTTC